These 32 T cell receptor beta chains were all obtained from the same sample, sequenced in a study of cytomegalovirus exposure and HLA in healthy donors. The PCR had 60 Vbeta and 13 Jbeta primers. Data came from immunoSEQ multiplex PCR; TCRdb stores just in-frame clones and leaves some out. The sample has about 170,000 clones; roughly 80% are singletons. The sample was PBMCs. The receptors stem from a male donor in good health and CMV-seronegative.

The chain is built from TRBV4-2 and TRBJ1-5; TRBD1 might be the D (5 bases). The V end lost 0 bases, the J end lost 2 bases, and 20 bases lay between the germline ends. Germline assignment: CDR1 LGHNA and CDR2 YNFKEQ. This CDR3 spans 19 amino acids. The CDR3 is CASSQEWGMEGPGNQPQHF. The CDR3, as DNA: TGTGCCAGCAGCCAAGAATGGGGCATGGAGGGGCCCGGCAATCAGCCCCAGCATTTT.

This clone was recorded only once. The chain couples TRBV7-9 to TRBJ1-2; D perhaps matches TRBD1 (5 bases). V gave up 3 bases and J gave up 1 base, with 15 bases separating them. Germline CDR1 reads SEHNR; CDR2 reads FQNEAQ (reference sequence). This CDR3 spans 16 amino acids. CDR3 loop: CASSFDSAWGNYGYTF. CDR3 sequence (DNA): TGTGCCAGCAGCTTCGACAGTGCGTGGGGTAACTATGGCTACACCTTC.

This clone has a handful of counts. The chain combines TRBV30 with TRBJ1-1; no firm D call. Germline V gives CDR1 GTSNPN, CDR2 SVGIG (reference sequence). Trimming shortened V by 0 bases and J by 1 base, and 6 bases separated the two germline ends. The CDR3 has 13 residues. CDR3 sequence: CAWSVVQNTEAFF. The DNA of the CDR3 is TGTGCCTGGAGTGTGGTACAGAACACTGAAGCTTTCTTT.

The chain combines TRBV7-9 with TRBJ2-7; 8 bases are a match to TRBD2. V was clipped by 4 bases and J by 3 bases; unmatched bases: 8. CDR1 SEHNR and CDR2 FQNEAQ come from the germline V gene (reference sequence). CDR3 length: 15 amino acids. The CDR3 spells CASSYTSGVIYEQYF. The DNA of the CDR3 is TGTGCCAGCAGCTATACTAGCGGAGTGATCTACGAGCAGTACTTC.

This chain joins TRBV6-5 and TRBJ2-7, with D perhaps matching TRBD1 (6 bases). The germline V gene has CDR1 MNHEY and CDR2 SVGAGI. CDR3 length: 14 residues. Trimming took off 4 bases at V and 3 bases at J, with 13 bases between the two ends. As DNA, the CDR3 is TGTGCCAGCAGTTTGGACAGAGACCACTACGAGCAGTACTTC. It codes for CASSLDRDHYEQYF.

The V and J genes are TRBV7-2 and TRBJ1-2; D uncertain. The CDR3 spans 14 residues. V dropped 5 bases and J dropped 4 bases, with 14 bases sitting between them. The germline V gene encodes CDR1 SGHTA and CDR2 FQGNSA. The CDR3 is CASSPFEKSYGYTF. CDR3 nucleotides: TGTGCCAGCAGCCCGTTTGAGAAAAGCTATGGCTACACCTTC.

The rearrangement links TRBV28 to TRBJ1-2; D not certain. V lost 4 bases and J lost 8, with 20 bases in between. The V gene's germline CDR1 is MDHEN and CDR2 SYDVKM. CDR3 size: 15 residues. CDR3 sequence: CASSSPLRGSEGYTF. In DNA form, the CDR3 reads TGTGCCAGCAGTTCCCCCCTTCGCGGGAGCGAGGGCTACACCTTC.

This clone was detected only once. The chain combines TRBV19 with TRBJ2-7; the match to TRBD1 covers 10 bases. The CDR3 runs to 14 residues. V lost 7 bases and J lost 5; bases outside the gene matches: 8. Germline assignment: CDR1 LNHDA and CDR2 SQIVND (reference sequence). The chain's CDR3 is CASKSRQGAHEQYF. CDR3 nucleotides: TGTGCCAGTAAAAGTCGACAGGGGGCCCACGAGCAGTACTTC.

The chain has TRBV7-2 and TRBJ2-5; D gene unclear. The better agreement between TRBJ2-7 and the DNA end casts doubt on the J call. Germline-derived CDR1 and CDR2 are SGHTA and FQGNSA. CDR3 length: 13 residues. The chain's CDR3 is CASSYLRDYEQYF. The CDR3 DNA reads TGTGCCAGCAGTTACCTAAGAGACTACGAGCAGTACTTC.

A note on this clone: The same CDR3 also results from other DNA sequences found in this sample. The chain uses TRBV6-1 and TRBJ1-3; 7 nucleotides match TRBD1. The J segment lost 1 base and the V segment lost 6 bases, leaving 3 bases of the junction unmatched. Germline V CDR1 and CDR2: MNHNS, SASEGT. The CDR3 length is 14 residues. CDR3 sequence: CASSRQGSGNTIYF. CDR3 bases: TGTGCCAGCAGCCGACAGGGTTCTGGAAACACCATATATTTT.

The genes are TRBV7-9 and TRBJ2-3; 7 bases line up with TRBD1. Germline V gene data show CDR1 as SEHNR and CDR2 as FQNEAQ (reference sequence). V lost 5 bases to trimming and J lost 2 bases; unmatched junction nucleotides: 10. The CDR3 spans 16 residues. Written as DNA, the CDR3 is TGTGCCAGCAGCCGACTAACAGGGGATGTCACAGATACGCAGTATTTT. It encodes CASSRLTGDVTDTQYF. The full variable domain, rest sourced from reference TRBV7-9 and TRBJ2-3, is DTGVSQNPRHKITKRGQNVTFRCDPISEHNRLYWYRQTLGQGPEFLTYFQNEAQLEKSRLLSDRFSAERPKGSFSTLEIQRTEQGDSAMYLCASSRLTGDVTDTQYFGPGTRLTVL.

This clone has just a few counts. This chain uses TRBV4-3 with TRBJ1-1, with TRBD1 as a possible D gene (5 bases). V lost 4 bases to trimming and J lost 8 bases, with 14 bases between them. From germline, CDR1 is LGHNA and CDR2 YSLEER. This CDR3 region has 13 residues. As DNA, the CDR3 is TGCGCCAGCAGCCTGACTCGGGGGAAAGAAGCTTTCTTT. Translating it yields CASSLTRGKEAFF.

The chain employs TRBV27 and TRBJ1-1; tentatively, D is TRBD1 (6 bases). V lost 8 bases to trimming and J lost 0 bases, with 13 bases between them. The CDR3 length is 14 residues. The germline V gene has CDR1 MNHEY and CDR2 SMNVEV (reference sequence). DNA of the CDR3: TGTGCCAGCCACAGGGATCCCATGAACACTGAAGCTTTCTTT. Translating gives CASHRDPMNTEAFF.

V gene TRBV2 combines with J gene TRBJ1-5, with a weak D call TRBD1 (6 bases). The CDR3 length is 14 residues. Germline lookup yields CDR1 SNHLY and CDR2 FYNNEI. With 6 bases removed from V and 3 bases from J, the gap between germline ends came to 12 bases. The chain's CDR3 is CASSRQENNQPQHF. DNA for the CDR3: TGTGCCAGCAGCAGACAGGAGAACAATCAGCCCCAGCATTTT.

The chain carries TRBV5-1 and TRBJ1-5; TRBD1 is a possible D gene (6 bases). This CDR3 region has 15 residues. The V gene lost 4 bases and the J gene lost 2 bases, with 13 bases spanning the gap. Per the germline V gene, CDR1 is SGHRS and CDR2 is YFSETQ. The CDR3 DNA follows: TGCGCCAGCAGCCCCTCCCCAGGGGGCAATCAGCCCCAGCATTTT. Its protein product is CASSPSPGGNQPQHF.

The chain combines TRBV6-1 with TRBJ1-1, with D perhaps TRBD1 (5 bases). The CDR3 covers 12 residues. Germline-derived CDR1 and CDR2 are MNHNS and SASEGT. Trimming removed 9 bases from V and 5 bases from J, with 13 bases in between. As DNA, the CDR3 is TGTGCCAGTTCTCGCGGGGCGACTGAAGCTTTCTTT. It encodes CASSRGATEAFF.

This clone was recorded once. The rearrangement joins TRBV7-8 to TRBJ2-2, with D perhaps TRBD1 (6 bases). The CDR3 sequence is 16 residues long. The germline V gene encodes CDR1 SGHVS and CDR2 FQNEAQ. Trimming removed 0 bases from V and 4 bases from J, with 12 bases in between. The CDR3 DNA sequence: TGTGCCAGCAGCTTAGCGAACAGGGCGAGCACCGGGGAGCTGTTTTTT. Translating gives CASSLANRASTGELFF.

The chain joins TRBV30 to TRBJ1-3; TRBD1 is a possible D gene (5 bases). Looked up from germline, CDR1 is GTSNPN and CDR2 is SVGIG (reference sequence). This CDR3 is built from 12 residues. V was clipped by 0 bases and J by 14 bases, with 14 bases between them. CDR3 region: CAWSVIPGLLYF. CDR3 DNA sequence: TGTGCCTGGAGTGTAATCCCGGGACTTCTATATTTT.

The CDR3 protein is CASSPRRVRTGELFF. The CDR3 DNA reads TGTGCCAGCAGCCCCAGGAGGGTTCGAACCGGGGAGCTGTTTTTT. This chain connects TRBV7-9 to TRBJ2-2, with a tentative D call TRBD2 (6 bases). Germline CDR1 and CDR2: SEHNR and FQNEAQ (reference sequence). The V end was cut by 5 bases, the J end by 5 bases, with 15 bases between. The CDR3 is made up of 15 amino acids.

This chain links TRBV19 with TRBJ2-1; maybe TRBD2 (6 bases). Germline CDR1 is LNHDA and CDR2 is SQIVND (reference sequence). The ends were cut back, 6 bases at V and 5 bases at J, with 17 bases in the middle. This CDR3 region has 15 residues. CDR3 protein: CASRVWGDRDNEQFF. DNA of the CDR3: TGTGCCAGTAGGGTATGGGGGGACCGAGACAATGAGCAGTTCTTC.

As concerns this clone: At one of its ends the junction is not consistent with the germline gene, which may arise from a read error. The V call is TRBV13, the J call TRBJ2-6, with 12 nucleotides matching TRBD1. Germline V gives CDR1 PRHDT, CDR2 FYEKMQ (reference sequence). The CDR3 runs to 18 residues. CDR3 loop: CASSTPPGQGAGANGLTF. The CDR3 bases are TGTGCCAGCAGCACCCCTCCGGGACAGGGGGCTGGGGCCAACGGCCTGACTTTC. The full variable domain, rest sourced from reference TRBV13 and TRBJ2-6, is AAGVIQSPRHLIKEKRETATLKCYPIPRHDTVYWYQQGPGQDPQFLISFYEKMQSDKGSIPDRFSAQQFSDYHSELNMSSLELGDSALYFCASSTPPGQGAGANGLTFGAGSRLTVL.

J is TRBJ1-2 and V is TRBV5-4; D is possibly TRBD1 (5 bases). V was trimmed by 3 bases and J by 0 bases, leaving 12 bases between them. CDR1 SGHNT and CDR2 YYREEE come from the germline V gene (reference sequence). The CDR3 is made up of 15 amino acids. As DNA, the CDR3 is TGTGCCAGCAGCTCTGGACACCGAGCTAACTATGGCTACACCTTC. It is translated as CASSSGHRANYGYTF.

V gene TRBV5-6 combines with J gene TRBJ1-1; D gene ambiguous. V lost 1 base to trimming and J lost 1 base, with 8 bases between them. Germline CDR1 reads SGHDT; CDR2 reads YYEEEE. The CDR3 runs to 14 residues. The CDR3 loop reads CASSLRGWNTEAFF. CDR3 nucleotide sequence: TGTGCCAGCAGCTTGAGAGGGTGGAACACTGAAGCTTTCTTT.

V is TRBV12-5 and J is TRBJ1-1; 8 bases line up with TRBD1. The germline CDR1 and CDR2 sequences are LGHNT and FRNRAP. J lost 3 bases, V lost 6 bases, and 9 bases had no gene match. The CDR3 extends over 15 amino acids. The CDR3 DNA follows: TGTGCTAGTGGCAAAGGGACAGGCAGCCACACTGAAGCTTTCTTT. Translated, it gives CASGKGTGSHTEAFF.

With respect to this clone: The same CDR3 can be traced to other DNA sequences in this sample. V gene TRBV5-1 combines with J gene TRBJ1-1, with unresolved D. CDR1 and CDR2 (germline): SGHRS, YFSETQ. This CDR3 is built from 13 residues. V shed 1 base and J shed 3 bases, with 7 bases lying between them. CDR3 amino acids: CASSLTGYTEAFF. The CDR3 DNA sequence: TGCGCCAGCAGCTTGACGGGGTACACTGAAGCTTTCTTT. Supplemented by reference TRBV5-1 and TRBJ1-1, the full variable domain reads KAGVTQTPRYLIKTRGQQVTLSCSPISGHRSVSWYQQTPGQGLQFLFEYFSETQRNKGNFPGRFSGRQFSNSRSEMNVSTLELGDSALYLCASSLTGYTEAFFGQGTRLTVV.

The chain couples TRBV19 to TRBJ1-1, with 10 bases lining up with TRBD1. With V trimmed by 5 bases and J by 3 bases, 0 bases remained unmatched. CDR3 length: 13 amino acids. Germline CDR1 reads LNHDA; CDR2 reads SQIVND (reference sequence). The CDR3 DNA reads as TGTGCCAGTAGTGGGACAGGGGACACTGAAGCTTTCTTT. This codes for CASSGTGDTEAFF. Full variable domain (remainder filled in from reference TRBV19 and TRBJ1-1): DGGITQSPKYLFRKEGQNVTLSCEQNLNHDAMYWYRQDPGQGLRLIYYSQIVNDFQKGDIAEGYSVSREKKESFPLTVTSAQKNPTAFYLCASSGTGDTEAFFGQGTRLTVV.

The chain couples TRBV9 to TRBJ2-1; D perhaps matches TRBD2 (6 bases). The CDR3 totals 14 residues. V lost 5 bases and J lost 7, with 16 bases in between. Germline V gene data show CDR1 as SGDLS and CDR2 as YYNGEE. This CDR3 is CASSPQDYSNEQFF. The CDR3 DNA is TGTGCCAGCAGTCCACAGGACTACTCAAATGAGCAGTTCTTC.

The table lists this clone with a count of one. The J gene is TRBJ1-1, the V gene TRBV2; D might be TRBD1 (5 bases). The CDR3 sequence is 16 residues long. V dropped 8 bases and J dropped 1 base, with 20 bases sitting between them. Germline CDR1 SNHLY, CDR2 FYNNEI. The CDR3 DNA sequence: TGTGCCAGCTTTTTCTCGCGGGGCCTTGAGAACACTGAAGCTTTCTTT. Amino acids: CASFFSRGLENTEAFF.

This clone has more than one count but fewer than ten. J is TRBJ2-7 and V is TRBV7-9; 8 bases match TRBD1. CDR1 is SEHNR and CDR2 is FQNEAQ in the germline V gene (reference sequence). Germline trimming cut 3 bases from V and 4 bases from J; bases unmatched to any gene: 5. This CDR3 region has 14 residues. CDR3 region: CASSFRTGIYEQYF. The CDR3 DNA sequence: TGTGCCAGCAGCTTCCGGACAGGGATTTACGAGCAGTACTTC.

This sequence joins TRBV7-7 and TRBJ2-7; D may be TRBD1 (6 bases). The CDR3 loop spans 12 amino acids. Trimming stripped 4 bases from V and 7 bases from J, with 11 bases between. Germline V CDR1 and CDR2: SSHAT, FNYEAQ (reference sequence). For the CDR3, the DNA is TGTGCCAGCAGCTCCAGGGGTGGTGAGCAGTACTTC. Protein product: CASSSRGGEQYF.

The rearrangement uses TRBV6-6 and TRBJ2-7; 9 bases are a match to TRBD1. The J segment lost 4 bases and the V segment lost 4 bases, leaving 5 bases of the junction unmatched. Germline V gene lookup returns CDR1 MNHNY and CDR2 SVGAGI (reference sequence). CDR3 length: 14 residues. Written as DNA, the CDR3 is TGTGCCAGCAGTTTACAGGGGGCAAATTACGAGCAGTACTTC. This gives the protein CASSLQGANYEQYF.

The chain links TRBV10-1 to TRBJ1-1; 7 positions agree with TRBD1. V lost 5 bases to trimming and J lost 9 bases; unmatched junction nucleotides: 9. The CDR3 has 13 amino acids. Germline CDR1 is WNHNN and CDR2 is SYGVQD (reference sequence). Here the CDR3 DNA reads TGCGCCAGCAGTACCGACGGGACAGTGAAAGCTTTCTTT. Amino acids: CASSTDGTVKAFF.